This section outlines one TCR beta chain sequence together with its context. This specimen belongs to a study of shared T cell receptors in the human thymus. The CDR3 totals 14 residues. Germline V lookup: CDR1 SGHRS, CDR2 YFSETQ. J was trimmed by 5 bases and V by 3 bases; bases with no gene match: 1. TCRdb keeps only in-frame clones here, not all; method: immunoSEQ multiplex PCR. The repertoire holds hundreds of thousands of clones, 80% to 90% seen once, with around 0.0099% in the top ten. These data are also associated with another study on human thymus T cells. This second study says: The thymus was resected at corrective cardiac surgery. Thymic and blood repertoires appeared to show biased V and J gene usage. Thymic repertoires overlap heavily among unrelated individuals, related research has reported.

The sequenced sample consisted of thymocytes. This chain uses TRBV5-1 with TRBJ2-7, with 14 bases fitting TRBD2. The receptor was derived from a girl under two years old with a congenital heart defect. CDR3 loop: CASSWGLAGDEQYF. CDR3 DNA: TGCGCCAGCAGCTGGGGACTAGCGGGGGACGAGCAGTACTTC.